The 10 T cell receptor beta chains in this list originate from one sample, sequenced in a study of T cell changes during pregnancy in multiple sclerosis. The table came from immunoSEQ multiplex PCR; TCRdb's copy has only in-frame clones and leaves some out. The data show about 57,000 clones, with over 75% seen just once and around 1.7% held by the top ten. Source: peripheral blood, taken after pregnancy. The receptors were gathered from a female donor with multiple sclerosis, enrolled in a pregnancy study.

The chain recombines TRBV7-9 with TRBJ1-1, with D perhaps TRBD1 (5 bases). The germline gives CDR1 SEHNR, CDR2 FQNEAQ (reference sequence). Trimming pared 11 bases from V and 1 base from J, leaving 14 bases between. This CDR3 spans 13 amino acids. The CDR3 sequence is CAGQVQRNTEAFF. The CDR3 DNA follows: TGTGCCGGACAAGTACAGAGGAACACTGAAGCTTTCTTT.

The chain has TRBV7-6 and TRBJ2-2, with 8 bases fitting TRBD2. The ends lost 1 base at V and 4 bases at J; junction bases unmatched: 5. Germline V gene lookup returns CDR1 SGHVS and CDR2 FNYEAQ. The CDR3 loop spans 16 amino acids. CDR3 in amino acids: CASSLVWGTSTGELFF. The CDR3 DNA reads TGTGCCAGCAGCTTAGTCTGGGGGACTAGCACCGGGGAGCTGTTTTTT.

The V gene is TRBV27, the J gene TRBJ1-2, with 8 nucleotides matching TRBD1. Germline values: CDR1 MNHEY, CDR2 SMNVEV (reference sequence). V lost 1 base, J lost 7 bases, and 11 bases stayed unmatched. The CDR3 runs to 16 residues. The CDR3 loop reads CASSLFSLDRGGGYTF. CDR3 sequence (DNA): TGTGCCAGCAGTTTATTTTCCCTCGACAGGGGAGGTGGCTACACCTTC.

The rearrangement uses TRBV6-4 and TRBJ2-2; maybe TRBD2 (6 bases). The length of the CDR3 is 13 residues. The germline gives CDR1 MRHNA, CDR2 SNTAGT. Trimming took 6 bases from V and 1 from J, leaving 6 bases between them. CDR3 sequence: CASSGGNTGELFF. CDR3 nucleotides: TGTGCCAGCAGCGGGGGGAACACCGGGGAGCTGTTTTTT.

The chain has TRBV19 and TRBJ1-5; TRBD1 aligns across 7 bases. The CDR3 runs 16 residues. Germline CDR1 reads LNHDA; CDR2 reads SQIVND (reference sequence). After removal of 7 bases from V and 5 bases from J, the junction contained 14 bases not matched to a gene. The CDR3 protein is CASKIGAGGLHQPQHF. As DNA, the CDR3 is TGTGCCAGTAAGATAGGGGCAGGGGGGTTACATCAGCCCCAGCATTTT. The full variable domain, in which reference TRBV19 and TRBJ1-5 provide the parts outside the CDR3, is DGGITQSPKYLFRKEGQNVTLSCEQNLNHDAMYWYRQDPGQGLRLIYYSQIVNDFQKGDIAEGYSVSREKKESFPLTVTSAQKNPTAFYLCASKIGAGGLHQPQHFGDGTRLSIL.

The chain recombines TRBV5-1 with TRBJ2-7; 14 nucleotides line up with TRBD2. V shed 0 bases and J 3 bases; nucleotides not matched to a gene: 2. The CDR3 covers 16 residues. Looked up from germline, CDR1 is SGHRS and CDR2 is YFSETQ. The CDR3 sequence: CASSLGLAGGYYEQYF. CDR3 DNA: TGCGCCAGCAGCTTGGGACTAGCGGGGGGGTACTACGAGCAGTACTTC.

This chain's CDR3 is CATKRGDRKDTQYF. DNA of the CDR3: TGTGCCACGAAGCGGGGGGATCGTAAAGATACGCAGTATTTT. V and J are TRBV15 and TRBJ2-3; TRBD2 agrees at 9 bases. V dropped 9 bases and J dropped 5; count of bases not matched to a gene: 9. This CDR3 region has 14 residues. Germline V CDR1 and CDR2: LNHNV, YYDKDF (reference sequence).

In this sample, this clone turned up a few times. V and J are TRBV13 and TRBJ1-1; 7 positions match TRBD1. The CDR3 spans 14 residues. J gave up 2 bases and V 3 bases, and 3 bases lay outside the gene matches. Per germline, CDR1 PRHDT and CDR2 FYEKMQ (reference sequence). The CDR3 spells CASSFGTDNTEAFF. The CDR3 bases are TGTGCCAGCAGCTTCGGGACAGATAACACTGAAGCTTTCTTT.

The gene calls are TRBV2 and TRBJ2-3; 8 bases match TRBD2. CDR3 length: 15 residues. V lost 6 bases, J lost 10 bases, and 15 bases stayed unmatched. CDR1 and CDR2 from the germline V gene are SNHLY and FYNNEI. The DNA for the CDR3 is TGTGCCAGCAGACTTACACCGGGACTAGAGGTGTCGCAGTATTTT. Translation gives CASRLTPGLEVSQYF.

CDR3 loop: CASSSGGVRANYGYTF. The CDR3 DNA reads TGTGCCAGCAGCTCGGGGGGGGTTCGAGCCAACTATGGCTACACCTTC. The genes are TRBV7-9 and TRBJ1-2, with a tentative D call TRBD1 (5 bases). The CDR3 sequence is 16 residues long. Germline loops: CDR1 SEHNR, CDR2 FQNEAQ (reference sequence). Trimming stripped 4 bases from V and 2 bases from J, with 17 bases between. The variable domain in full, completed from reference TRBV7-9 and TRBJ1-2, reads DTGVSQNPRHKITKRGQNVTFRCDPISEHNRLYWYRQTLGQGPEFLTYFQNEAQLEKSRLLSDRFSAERPKGSFSTLEIQRTEQGDSAMYLCASSSGGVRANYGYTFGSGTRLTVV.